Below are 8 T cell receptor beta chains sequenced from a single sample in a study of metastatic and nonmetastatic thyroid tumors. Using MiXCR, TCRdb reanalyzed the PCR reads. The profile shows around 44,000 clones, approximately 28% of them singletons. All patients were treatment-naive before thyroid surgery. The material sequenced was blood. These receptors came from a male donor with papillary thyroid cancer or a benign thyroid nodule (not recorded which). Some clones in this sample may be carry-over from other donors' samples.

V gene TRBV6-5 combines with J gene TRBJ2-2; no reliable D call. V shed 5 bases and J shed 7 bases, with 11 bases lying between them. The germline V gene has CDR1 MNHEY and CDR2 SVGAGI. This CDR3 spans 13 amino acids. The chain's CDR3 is CASSTGYIGELFF. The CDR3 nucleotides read TGTGCCAGCAGTACTGGGTACATCGGGGAGCTGTTTTTT.

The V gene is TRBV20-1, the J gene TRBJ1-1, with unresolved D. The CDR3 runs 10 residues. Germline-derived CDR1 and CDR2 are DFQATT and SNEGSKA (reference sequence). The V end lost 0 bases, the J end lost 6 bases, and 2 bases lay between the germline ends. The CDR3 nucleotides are TGCAGTGCTAGAGATCCTGAAGCTTTCTTT. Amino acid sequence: CSARDPEAFF.

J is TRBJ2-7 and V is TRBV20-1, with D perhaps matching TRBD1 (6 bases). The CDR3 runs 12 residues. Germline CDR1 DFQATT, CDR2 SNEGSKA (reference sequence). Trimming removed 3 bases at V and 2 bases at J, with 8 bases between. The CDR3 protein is CSASPGAYEQYF. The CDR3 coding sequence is TGCAGTGCTAGCCCAGGGGCCTACGAGCAGTACTTC.

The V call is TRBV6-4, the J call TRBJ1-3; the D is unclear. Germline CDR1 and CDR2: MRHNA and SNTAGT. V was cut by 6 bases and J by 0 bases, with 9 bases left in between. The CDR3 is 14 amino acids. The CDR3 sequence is CASSYFISGNTIYF. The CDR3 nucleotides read TGTGCCAGCAGCTATTTCATCTCTGGAAACACCATATATTTT.

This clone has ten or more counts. The DNA for the CDR3 is TGTGCCAGCAGTTACTCGGGTCTAGCGGGAGTGGGCCCAGATACGCAGTATTTT. This codes for CASSYSGLAGVGPDTQYF. This rearrangement joins TRBV6-5 to TRBJ2-3, with 10 bases identical to TRBD2. The germline gives CDR1 MNHEY, CDR2 SVGAGI. V was pared by 0 bases and J by 4 bases, with 10 bases of the junction left unmatched. CDR3 length: 18 residues.

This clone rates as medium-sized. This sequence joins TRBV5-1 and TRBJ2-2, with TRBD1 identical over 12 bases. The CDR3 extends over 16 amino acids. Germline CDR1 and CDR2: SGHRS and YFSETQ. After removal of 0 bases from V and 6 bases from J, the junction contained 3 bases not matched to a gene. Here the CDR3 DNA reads TGCGCCAGCAGCTTGGGGGACAGGGGGCGCCCCGGGGAGCTGTTTTTT. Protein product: CASSLGDRGRPGELFF.

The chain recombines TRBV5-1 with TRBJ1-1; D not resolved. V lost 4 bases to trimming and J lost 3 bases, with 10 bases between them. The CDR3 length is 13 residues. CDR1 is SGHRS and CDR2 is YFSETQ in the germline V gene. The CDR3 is CASSVRCDTEAFF. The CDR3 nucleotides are TGCGCCAGCAGCGTGAGGTGCGACACTGAAGCTTTCTTT.

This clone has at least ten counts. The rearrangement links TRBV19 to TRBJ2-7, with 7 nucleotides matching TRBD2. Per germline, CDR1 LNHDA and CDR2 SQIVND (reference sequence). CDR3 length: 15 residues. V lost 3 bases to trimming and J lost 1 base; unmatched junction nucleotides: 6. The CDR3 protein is CASSIASGPSYEQYF. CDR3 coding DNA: TGTGCCAGTAGTATTGCTAGCGGTCCTTCCTACGAGCAGTACTTC. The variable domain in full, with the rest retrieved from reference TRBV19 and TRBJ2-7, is DGGITQSPKYLFRKEGQNVTLSCEQNLNHDAMYWYRQDPGQGLRLIYYSQIVNDFQKGDIAEGYSVSREKKESFPLTVTSAQKNPTAFYLCASSIASGPSYEQYFGPGTRLTVT.